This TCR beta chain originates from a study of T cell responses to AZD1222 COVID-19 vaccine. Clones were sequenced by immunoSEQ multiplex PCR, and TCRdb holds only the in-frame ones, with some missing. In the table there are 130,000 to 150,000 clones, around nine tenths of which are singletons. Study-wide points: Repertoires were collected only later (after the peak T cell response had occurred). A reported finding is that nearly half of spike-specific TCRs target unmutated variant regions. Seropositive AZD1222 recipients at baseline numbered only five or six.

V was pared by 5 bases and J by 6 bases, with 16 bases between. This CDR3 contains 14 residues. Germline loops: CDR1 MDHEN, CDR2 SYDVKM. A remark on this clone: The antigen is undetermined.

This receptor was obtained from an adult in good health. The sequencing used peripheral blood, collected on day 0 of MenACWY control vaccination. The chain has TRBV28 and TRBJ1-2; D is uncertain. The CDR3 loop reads CASSPGDPGHGYTF. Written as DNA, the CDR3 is TGTGCCAGCAGTCCCGGCGACCCGGGTCATGGCTACACCTTC.